This TCR beta chain was sequenced for a study of resident and recirculating memory T cells in vitiligo. The overall study: Shave-biopsy epidermis from lesional and nonlesional skin was sequenced alongside PBMCs.

This CDR3 is 15 amino acids long. The V segment lost 2 bases and the J segment 1 base; nucleotides outside the gene matches: 1. CDR1 is MGHRA and CDR2 is YSYEKL in the germline V gene. This clone appeared a single time. Assay used: immunoSEQ multiplex PCR; TCRdb lists only in-frame clones, some missing. The sample lists 70,000 to 85,000 clones, approximately 93% occurring once. The chain is built from TRBV4-1 and TRBJ2-1; 8 bases are a match to TRBD1. This TCR was recovered from a male donor with vitiligo. Material: blood. CDR3 in amino acids: CASSQRQGSYNEQFF. The CDR3 coding sequence is TGCGCCAGCAGCCAAAGACAGGGGTCCTACAATGAGCAGTTCTTC.